This TCR beta chain was observed in a study of blood T cell repertoires in COVID-19. Across the study: Acute-phase and convalescent COVID-19 samples originated in the United States, Italy and Spain. PBMCs, B-cell-depleted T cells, or T cells provided the cDNA or gDNA that made up the material.

Per the original data handling: Reference gene primer amplification gave estimated nucleated cell counts. Produced via immunoSEQ multiplex PCR; TCRdb's table is partial and in-frame only. For V, J and clone size, that table is used; D and trimming come from the DNA. This table holds 60,000 to 70,000 clones, about 81% found once. V gave up 2 bases and J gave up 9 bases; unmatched junction bases: 6. The germline CDR1 and CDR2 sequences are MNHEY and SMNVEV (reference sequence). This CDR3 has 14 residues. The sequence was collected from a man at least 80 years old with acute or convalescent COVID-19. Specimen: peripheral blood. This chain links TRBV27 with TRBJ2-3; 9 bases are a match to TRBD2. The CDR3 sequence is CASSLGLAGSTQYF. The CDR3 DNA reads TGTGCCAGCAGTTTAGGGCTAGCGGGGTCCACGCAGTATTTT.